This T cell receptor (beta chain) was recorded in a study of blood T cell repertoires in COVID-19. On the study more broadly: Sample material is recorded as cDNA or gDNA derived from T cells, B-cell-depleted T cells, or PBMCs.

The repertoire was sequenced with immunoSEQ multiplex PCR; TCRdb's copy has only in-frame clones and lacks some. The sample shows roughly 430,000 clones, approximately 86% of them seen only once. CDR1 is MNHEY, CDR2 SVGAGI, per germline. Trimming removed 6 bases from V and 0 bases from J, with 10 bases in between. This CDR3 is 14 amino acids long. The rearrangement uses TRBV6-5 and TRBJ2-3, with D tentatively TRBD1 (6 bases). Material for sequencing was PBMCs or T cells enriched from blood (not recorded which). The TCR comes from a middle-aged woman with acute COVID-19. The CDR3 bases are TGTGCCAGCAGCCGGGACACGAGCACAGATACGCAGTATTTT. It encodes CASSRDTSTDTQYF.